These 5 T cell receptor beta chains were all obtained from the same sample, sequenced in a study of OX40 agonist ivuxolimab in advanced cancers. The method was immunoSEQ multiplex PCR; TCRdb's version includes in-frame clones alone and lacks a portion of them. This table has tens of thousands of clones, approximately 86% appearing once. The sequencing used CD4+ or CD8+ T cells sorted from blood, collected in a trial of the OX40 agonist ivuxolimab. The receptors were gathered from an adult with an advanced solid tumor such as melanoma, head and neck, liver or kidney cancer.

The chain links TRBV19 to TRBJ2-5; the match to TRBD2 covers 7 bases. Germline values: CDR1 LNHDA, CDR2 SQIVND (reference sequence). Trimming cost V 1 base and J 11 bases; bases outside gene matches: 4. The CDR3 is made up of 12 amino acids. This CDR3 is CASSIGAGEQYF. The DNA for the CDR3 is TGTGCCAGTAGTATAGGGGCGGGAGAGCAGTACTTC.

The chain is built from TRBV18 and TRBJ1-1, with 8 positions matching TRBD1. Germline assignment: CDR1 KGHSH and CDR2 LQKENI. The CDR3 consists of 15 residues. Trimming cost V 3 bases and J 1 base; bases outside gene matches: 4. The chain's CDR3 is CASSPQGARNTEAFF. In DNA, the CDR3 is TGTGCCAGCTCACCGCAGGGGGCAAGGAACACTGAAGCTTTCTTT.

The J gene is TRBJ2-5, the V gene TRBV19; 7 bases map to TRBD2. There are 14 residues in the CDR3. Germline V gene data show CDR1 as LNHDA and CDR2 as SQIVND (reference sequence). Unmatched junction bases numbered 2, after V lost 4 bases and J lost 0 bases. This CDR3 reads CASSRTRDQETQYF. In DNA, the CDR3 is TGTGCCAGTAGTAGGACTAGGGACCAAGAGACCCAGTACTTC.

The chain carries TRBV21-1 and TRBJ1-5. TRBV21-1 is a documented pseudogene. The CDR3 sequence is 19 residues long. CDR3 loop: CASSKARRTRRYSNQPQHF. CDR3 nucleotide sequence: TGTGCCAGCAGCAAAGCGCGGAGGACAAGACGATATAGCAATCAGCCCCAGCATTTT.

This chain joins TRBV30 and TRBJ2-6; perhaps D is TRBD1 or TRBD2 (6 bases each). The CDR3 is 16 residues long. V was shortened by 2 bases and J by 6 bases, with 17 bases between the two germline ends. The germline V gene has CDR1 GTSNPN and CDR2 SVGIG (reference sequence). DNA for the CDR3: TGTGCCTGGAGTCTTACGGGGGCTAAAAAGGCCAACGTCCTGACTTTC. This gives the protein CAWSLTGAKKANVLTF. The whole variable domain, filled in from reference TRBV30 and TRBJ2-6, reads SQTIHQWPATLVQPVGSPLSLECTVEGTSNPNLYWYRQAAGRGLQLLFYSVGIGQISSEVPQNLSASRPQDRQFILSSKKLLLSDSGFYLCAWSLTGAKKANVLTFGAGSRLTVL.